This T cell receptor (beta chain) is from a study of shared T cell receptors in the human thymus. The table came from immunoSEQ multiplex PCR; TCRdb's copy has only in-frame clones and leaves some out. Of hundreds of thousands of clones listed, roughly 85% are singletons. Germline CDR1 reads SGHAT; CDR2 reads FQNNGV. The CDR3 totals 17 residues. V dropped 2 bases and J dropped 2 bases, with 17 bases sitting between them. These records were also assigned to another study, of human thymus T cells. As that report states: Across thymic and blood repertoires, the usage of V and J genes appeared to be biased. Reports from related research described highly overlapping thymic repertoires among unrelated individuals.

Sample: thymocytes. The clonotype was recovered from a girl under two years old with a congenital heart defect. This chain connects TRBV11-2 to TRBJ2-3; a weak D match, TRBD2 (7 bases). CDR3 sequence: CASSLWGIGGPTDTQYF. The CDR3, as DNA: TGTGCCAGCAGCTTATGGGGGATCGGGGGGCCCACAGATACGCAGTATTTT.